A single T cell receptor beta chain is shown here with its context. Looked up from germline, CDR1 is SNHLY and CDR2 is FYNNEI. The junction had 8 bases not matched to a gene; V was cut back by 3 bases and J by 7 bases. This CDR3 region has 16 residues. The sample belongs to a study of blood T cell repertoires in COVID-19. Study information: The cDNA or gDNA used as material had been derived from T cells, B-cell-depleted T cells, or PBMCs.

Authors' methods: Counts of nucleated cells, estimated from reference gene primer amplification, were obtained. Produced via immunoSEQ multiplex PCR; TCRdb's table is partial and in-frame only. For V, J and clone size, that table is used; D and trimming come from the DNA. The top ten clones hold under 2.5% of a sample with approximately 240,000 clones, approximately 90% of them seen once. This clonotype was sampled from a woman between 40 and 50 years old who had recovered from COVID-19. The rearrangement joins TRBV2 to TRBJ2-2; TRBD2 matches 10 bases. The source material was peripheral blood. This CDR3 reads CASSDGAGGPGGELFF. DNA of the CDR3: TGTGCCAGCAGTGATGGAGCGGGGGGGCCTGGCGGGGAGCTGTTTTTT.